This entry lists 20 T cell receptor beta chains sequenced from one sample in a study of cytomegalovirus exposure and HLA in healthy donors (TCRdb year 2017). Libraries were made using the immunoSEQ multiplex PCR assay. For the multiplex PCR, a mixture combining 60 forward primers for TCR Vbeta segments and 13 reverse primers for TCR Jbeta segments was used. TCRdb re-hosts the immuneACCESS table, in-frame sequences only. Its copies lack some clones; in the studies checked, an unresolved V gene accounts for under half of them, and the cause for the rest is not known. The sample table holds some 97,000 clones, of which 60% to 80% were seen once. The ten largest account for about 4.9% of the sample. The specimen sequenced was PBMCs. The receptors come from a woman between 18 and 29 years old in good health and CMV-seropositive.

This clone came up a few times. The V gene is TRBV7-3, the J gene TRBJ2-7; D unclear. V was trimmed by 3 bases and J by 3 bases, leaving 9 bases between them. This CDR3 comprises 13 residues. In germline, CDR1 is SGHTA, CDR2 FQGTGA. The CDR3: CASSLSEDYEQYF. The CDR3, as DNA: TGTGCCAGCAGCTTGTCAGAGGACTACGAGCAGTACTTC.

V gene TRBV9 combines with J gene TRBJ2-6; weak D call: TRBD2 (5 bases). Germline CDR1 reads SGDLS; CDR2 reads YYNGEE. V lost 5 bases to trimming and J lost 0 bases, with 6 bases between them. This CDR3 region has 14 residues. CDR3 sequence reads: CASRGSSGANVLTF. The CDR3 DNA is TGTGCCAGCAGGGGGAGCTCTGGGGCCAACGTCCTGACTTTC.

This clone was observed a single time. This chain uses TRBV7-2 with TRBJ2-1; 7 nucleotides match TRBD1. Per the germline V gene, CDR1 is SGHTA and CDR2 is FQGNSA. CDR3 size: 16 residues. V was clipped by 0 bases and J by 2 bases; unmatched bases: 4. CDR3 residues: CASSLASGTAYNEQFF. The DNA for the CDR3 is TGTGCCAGCAGCTTAGCTTCCGGGACAGCCTACAATGAGCAGTTCTTC.

The gene calls are TRBV23-1 and TRBJ2-1; D is perhaps TRBD1 (6 bases). TRBV23-1 is filed as an ORF, its function uncertain. This CDR3 has 11 residues. The V gene lost 9 bases and the J gene lost 9 bases, with 12 bases spanning the gap. This chain's CDR3 is CASLGTTEQFF. The CDR3 region has the DNA TGCGCCAGTCTTGGGACAACTGAGCAGTTCTTC.

The gene calls are TRBV9 and TRBJ2-3, with TRBD2 matching 9 bases. The CDR3 has 17 amino acids. The V gene's germline CDR1 is SGDLS and CDR2 YYNGEE. With V trimmed by 0 bases and J by 2 bases, 7 bases remained unmatched. CDR3 coding DNA: TGTGCCAGCAGCGTAGTGGGTAGCGGGAGCCTCACAGATACGCAGTATTTT. It codes for CASSVVGSGSLTDTQYF.

The V gene is TRBV4-3, the J gene TRBJ2-7, with 7 bases that match TRBD2. The CDR3 sequence is 15 residues long. Germline CDR1 reads LGHNA; CDR2 reads YSLEER. With V trimmed by 0 bases and J by 4 bases, 6 bases remained unmatched. The CDR3 is CASSQDAAGVYEQYF. Here the CDR3 DNA reads TGCGCCAGCAGCCAAGATGCGGCGGGAGTGTACGAGCAGTACTTC.

This rearrangement joins TRBV5-1 to TRBJ2-5, with no clear D. TRBJ2-7 matches the DNA end more closely, so the J call is doubtful. This CDR3 has 15 amino acids. Germline V gives CDR1 SGHRS, CDR2 YFSETQ. CDR3 nucleotides: TGCGCCAGCAGGTCACAGAAACCCTTTTCCTACGAGCAGTACTTC. Translation gives CASRSQKPFSYEQYF.

The chain combines TRBV29-1 with TRBJ2-1; no clear D gene. Trimming shortened V by 7 bases and J by 9 bases, and 13 bases separated the two germline ends. From germline, CDR1 is SQVTM and CDR2 ANQGSEA. The length of the CDR3 is 11 residues. The CDR3 loop reads CSAFISGEQFF. In DNA form, the CDR3 reads TGCAGCGCCTTCATCTCAGGTGAGCAGTTCTTC.

The V gene is TRBV27, the J gene TRBJ2-5, with 8 bases fitting TRBD2. The V segment lost 6 bases and the J segment 7 bases; nucleotides outside the gene matches: 10. Germline loops: CDR1 MNHEY, CDR2 SMNVEV (reference sequence). This CDR3 spans 14 amino acids. The CDR3 nucleotides read TGTGCCAGCAGAAGAAGCGGGGGCGGGGGGACCCAGTACTTC. It is translated as CASRRSGGGGTQYF.

This chain uses TRBV5-1 with TRBJ2-2, with 11 bases aligning to TRBD2. Germline CDR1 reads SGHRS; CDR2 reads YFSETQ. Unmatched junction bases numbered 9, after V lost 3 bases and J lost 8 bases. CDR3 size: 16 residues. CDR3 nucleotides: TGCGCCAGCAGCTCCAGTCTAGCGGGAGGAGTAGGGGAGCTGTTTTTT. It yields the protein CASSSSLAGGVGELFF.

The chain employs TRBV27 and TRBJ2-1; 8 bases match TRBD2. Germline values: CDR1 MNHEY, CDR2 SMNVEV (reference sequence). The CDR3 extends over 16 amino acids. Unmatched junction bases numbered 12, after V lost 5 bases and J lost 6 bases. The CDR3, as DNA: TGTGCCAGCAGTCCCTCCGGGGCAGCGGGAGCCAATGAGCAGTTCTTC. This gives the protein CASSPSGAAGANEQFF.

The V call is TRBV28, the J call TRBJ2-5; 9 bases agree with TRBD1. Germline-derived CDR1 and CDR2 are MDHEN and SYDVKM. V lost 1 base to trimming and J lost 5 bases; unmatched junction nucleotides: 11. There are 17 residues in the CDR3. The CDR3 DNA follows: TGTGCCAGCAGTTTATTACCCGGGACAGGGCCCGAGGAGACCCAGTACTTC. This translates into CASSLLPGTGPEETQYF.

This clone is a singleton in its sample. The chain employs TRBV28 and TRBJ2-6, with a possible D match to TRBD2 (6 bases). The germline V gene encodes CDR1 MDHEN and CDR2 SYDVKM. The CDR3 is made up of 15 amino acids. Deletions cut 2 bases from V and 1 base from J, with 6 bases between. This chain's CDR3 is CASSLGGSGANVLTF. CDR3 nucleotides: TGTGCCAGCAGTTTAGGGGGGTCTGGGGCCAACGTCCTGACTTTC.

This sequence joins TRBV5-1 and TRBJ1-5; a weak D match, TRBD1 (5 bases). Germline V gene lookup returns CDR1 SGHRS and CDR2 YFSETQ. V was shortened by 4 bases and J by 2 bases, with 10 bases between the two germline ends. This CDR3 is 14 amino acids long. The CDR3 DNA is TGCGCCAGCAGCCTTACAGGTGGCAATCAGCCCCAGCATTTT. Protein product: CASSLTGGNQPQHF.

This clone has more than one count but fewer than ten. The CDR3 protein is CASSRSLAGAGNEQFF. As DNA, the CDR3 is TGTGCCAGCAGCCGATCACTAGCGGGAGCGGGGAATGAGCAGTTCTTC. The chain employs TRBV7-9 and TRBJ2-1, with 11 bases matching TRBD2. Unmatched junction bases numbered 10, after V lost 5 bases and J lost 7 bases. The CDR3 is made up of 16 amino acids. The V gene's germline CDR1 is SEHNR and CDR2 FQNEAQ (reference sequence).

The rearrangement joins TRBV28 to TRBJ1-1, with D maybe TRBD1 (6 bases). The CDR3 spans 14 residues. The germline V and J ends were trimmed by 4 bases and 4 bases, with 13 bases remaining between them. Germline loops: CDR1 MDHEN, CDR2 SYDVKM. The CDR3 DNA follows: TGTGCCAGCAGTTCAGGGGACCTAAGCACTGAAGCTTTCTTT. This translates into CASSSGDLSTEAFF. Full variable domain (rest looked up from reference TRBV28 and TRBJ1-1): DVKVTQSSRYLVKRTGEKVFLECVQDMDHENMFWYRQDPGLGLRLIYFSYDVKMKEKGDIPEGYSVSREKKERFSLILESASTNQTSMYLCASSSGDLSTEAFFGQGTRLTVV.

This clone has more than one count but fewer than ten. The chain carries TRBV6-1 and TRBJ2-7, with D uncertain. The germline CDR1 and CDR2 sequences are MNHNS and SASEGT. This CDR3 has 11 amino acids. Trimming stripped 2 bases from V and 6 bases from J, with 5 bases between. The CDR3 DNA follows: TGTGCCAGCAGTGAACTAGGCGAGCAGTACTTC. Encoded protein: CASSELGEQYF.

The chain links TRBV4-2 to TRBJ2-7; 8 nucleotides match TRBD2. This CDR3 spans 16 amino acids. The germline V gene encodes CDR1 LGHNA and CDR2 YNFKEQ. Germline trimming cut 4 bases from V and 4 bases from J; bases unmatched to any gene: 12. CDR3 sequence: CASSPRLLSGSYEQYF. The CDR3 coding sequence is TGTGCCAGCAGCCCCCGCCTACTAAGCGGGAGTTACGAGCAGTACTTC.

The chain employs TRBV5-1 and TRBJ2-1, with D perhaps matching TRBD1 (5 bases). Germline-derived CDR1 and CDR2 are SGHRS and YFSETQ. V lost 4 bases and J lost 9, with 11 bases in between. The CDR3 covers 12 residues. For the CDR3, the DNA is TGCGCCAGCAGCGTAACAAGGGGTGAGCAGTTCTTC. Translation: CASSVTRGEQFF.

This clone was seen a few times. The V and J genes are TRBV29-1 and TRBJ2-2; a possible D gene is TRBD2 (7 bases). This CDR3 is 14 amino acids long. The germline gives CDR1 SQVTM, CDR2 ANQGSEA. Between the trimmed V and J ends, which lost 7 bases and 5 bases, there was a span of 17 bases. In nucleotides, the CDR3 is TGCAGCGGTCGCGGGGGCAGCCTGACCGGGGAGCTGTTTTTT. Translated, it gives CSGRGGSLTGELFF.